The rows below give T cell receptor beta chains drawn from one sample of a study of control samples from healthy donors and cancer patients. The assay was immunoSEQ multiplex PCR, and TCRdb's table has in-frame clones only and misses some. Of around 140,000 clones listed, around 90% were seen once; the top ten hold about 3%. What was sequenced was blood. Receptors were obtained from a man aged 25 to 45 in good health. The conserved cysteine and the conserved F or W are not part of the CDR3 here.

v_call	j_call	cdr3_aa
TRBV7-2	TRBJ1-1	ASSFIYPGKSNTEAF
TRBV30	TRBJ2-7	AWSVSAYEQY
TRBV5-1	TRBJ1-1	ASRQGWTEAF
TRBV2	TRBJ2-1	ARRTSLGEQF
TRBV18	TRBJ2-1	ASSPVGPPYNEQF
TRBV27	TRBJ2-3	ASSLSEGDTQY
TRBV12-3/TRBV12-4	TRBJ1-2	ASSFGGRDGYT
TRBV28	TRBJ1-4	ASSLRGGKSEKLF
TRBV12-3/TRBV12-4	TRBJ2-7	ASSFGGSYEQY
TRBV30	TRBJ1-3	AWSGTLLSSGNTIY
TRBV3-1/TRBV3-2	TRBJ1-2	ASSQRSQAYGYT
TRBV5-1	TRBJ1-1	ASSSETGQRPEAF
TRBV24-1	TRBJ2-3	ATSDATSGGLYTQY
TRBV4-1	TRBJ1-4	ASSQTGGAREKLF
TRBV28	TRBJ1-2	ASTGAGSNYGYT
TRBV11-3	TRBJ2-3	ASSPGERDTQY
TRBV28	TRBJ2-7	ASTPSGGGYEQY
TRBV7-3	TRBJ1-5	ASSLSRGGRQAYSNQPQH
TRBV24-1	TRBJ2-2	ATSVKENTGELF
TRBV18	TRBJ2-7	ASSPYPGQTYEQY
TRBV28	TRBJ2-1	ASRPPGLAGVDEQF
TRBV27	TRBJ1-6	ASSLEGTGRSPLH
TRBV10-3	TRBJ2-7	AISDREGAYEQY
TRBV6-5	TRBJ1-5	ASRSEGTRNQPQH
TRBV10-3	TRBJ2-7	AISGGLSSEQY
TRBV25-1	TRBJ2-1	ASSESPPQGANNEQF
TRBV6-5	TRBJ2-7	ASSSSGEGAEQY
TRBV12-3/TRBV12-4	TRBJ1-2	ASSLIRGSGYT
TRBV19	TRBJ1-1	ASSTNRAPSPKAF
TRBV12-3/TRBV12-4	TRBJ1-2	ASEGGTGYT
TRBV28	TRBJ2-7	ASSLHQRSYEQY
TRBV6-5	TRBJ1-1	ASRTSTEAF
TRBV5-4	TRBJ1-4	ASSPGTAGTTNEKLF
TRBV27	TRBJ1-2	ASSGTGGNYGYT
TRBV11-2	TRBJ1-1	ASSAGTGTVAMNTEAF
TRBV6-5	TRBJ2-1	ASRAGASYNEQF